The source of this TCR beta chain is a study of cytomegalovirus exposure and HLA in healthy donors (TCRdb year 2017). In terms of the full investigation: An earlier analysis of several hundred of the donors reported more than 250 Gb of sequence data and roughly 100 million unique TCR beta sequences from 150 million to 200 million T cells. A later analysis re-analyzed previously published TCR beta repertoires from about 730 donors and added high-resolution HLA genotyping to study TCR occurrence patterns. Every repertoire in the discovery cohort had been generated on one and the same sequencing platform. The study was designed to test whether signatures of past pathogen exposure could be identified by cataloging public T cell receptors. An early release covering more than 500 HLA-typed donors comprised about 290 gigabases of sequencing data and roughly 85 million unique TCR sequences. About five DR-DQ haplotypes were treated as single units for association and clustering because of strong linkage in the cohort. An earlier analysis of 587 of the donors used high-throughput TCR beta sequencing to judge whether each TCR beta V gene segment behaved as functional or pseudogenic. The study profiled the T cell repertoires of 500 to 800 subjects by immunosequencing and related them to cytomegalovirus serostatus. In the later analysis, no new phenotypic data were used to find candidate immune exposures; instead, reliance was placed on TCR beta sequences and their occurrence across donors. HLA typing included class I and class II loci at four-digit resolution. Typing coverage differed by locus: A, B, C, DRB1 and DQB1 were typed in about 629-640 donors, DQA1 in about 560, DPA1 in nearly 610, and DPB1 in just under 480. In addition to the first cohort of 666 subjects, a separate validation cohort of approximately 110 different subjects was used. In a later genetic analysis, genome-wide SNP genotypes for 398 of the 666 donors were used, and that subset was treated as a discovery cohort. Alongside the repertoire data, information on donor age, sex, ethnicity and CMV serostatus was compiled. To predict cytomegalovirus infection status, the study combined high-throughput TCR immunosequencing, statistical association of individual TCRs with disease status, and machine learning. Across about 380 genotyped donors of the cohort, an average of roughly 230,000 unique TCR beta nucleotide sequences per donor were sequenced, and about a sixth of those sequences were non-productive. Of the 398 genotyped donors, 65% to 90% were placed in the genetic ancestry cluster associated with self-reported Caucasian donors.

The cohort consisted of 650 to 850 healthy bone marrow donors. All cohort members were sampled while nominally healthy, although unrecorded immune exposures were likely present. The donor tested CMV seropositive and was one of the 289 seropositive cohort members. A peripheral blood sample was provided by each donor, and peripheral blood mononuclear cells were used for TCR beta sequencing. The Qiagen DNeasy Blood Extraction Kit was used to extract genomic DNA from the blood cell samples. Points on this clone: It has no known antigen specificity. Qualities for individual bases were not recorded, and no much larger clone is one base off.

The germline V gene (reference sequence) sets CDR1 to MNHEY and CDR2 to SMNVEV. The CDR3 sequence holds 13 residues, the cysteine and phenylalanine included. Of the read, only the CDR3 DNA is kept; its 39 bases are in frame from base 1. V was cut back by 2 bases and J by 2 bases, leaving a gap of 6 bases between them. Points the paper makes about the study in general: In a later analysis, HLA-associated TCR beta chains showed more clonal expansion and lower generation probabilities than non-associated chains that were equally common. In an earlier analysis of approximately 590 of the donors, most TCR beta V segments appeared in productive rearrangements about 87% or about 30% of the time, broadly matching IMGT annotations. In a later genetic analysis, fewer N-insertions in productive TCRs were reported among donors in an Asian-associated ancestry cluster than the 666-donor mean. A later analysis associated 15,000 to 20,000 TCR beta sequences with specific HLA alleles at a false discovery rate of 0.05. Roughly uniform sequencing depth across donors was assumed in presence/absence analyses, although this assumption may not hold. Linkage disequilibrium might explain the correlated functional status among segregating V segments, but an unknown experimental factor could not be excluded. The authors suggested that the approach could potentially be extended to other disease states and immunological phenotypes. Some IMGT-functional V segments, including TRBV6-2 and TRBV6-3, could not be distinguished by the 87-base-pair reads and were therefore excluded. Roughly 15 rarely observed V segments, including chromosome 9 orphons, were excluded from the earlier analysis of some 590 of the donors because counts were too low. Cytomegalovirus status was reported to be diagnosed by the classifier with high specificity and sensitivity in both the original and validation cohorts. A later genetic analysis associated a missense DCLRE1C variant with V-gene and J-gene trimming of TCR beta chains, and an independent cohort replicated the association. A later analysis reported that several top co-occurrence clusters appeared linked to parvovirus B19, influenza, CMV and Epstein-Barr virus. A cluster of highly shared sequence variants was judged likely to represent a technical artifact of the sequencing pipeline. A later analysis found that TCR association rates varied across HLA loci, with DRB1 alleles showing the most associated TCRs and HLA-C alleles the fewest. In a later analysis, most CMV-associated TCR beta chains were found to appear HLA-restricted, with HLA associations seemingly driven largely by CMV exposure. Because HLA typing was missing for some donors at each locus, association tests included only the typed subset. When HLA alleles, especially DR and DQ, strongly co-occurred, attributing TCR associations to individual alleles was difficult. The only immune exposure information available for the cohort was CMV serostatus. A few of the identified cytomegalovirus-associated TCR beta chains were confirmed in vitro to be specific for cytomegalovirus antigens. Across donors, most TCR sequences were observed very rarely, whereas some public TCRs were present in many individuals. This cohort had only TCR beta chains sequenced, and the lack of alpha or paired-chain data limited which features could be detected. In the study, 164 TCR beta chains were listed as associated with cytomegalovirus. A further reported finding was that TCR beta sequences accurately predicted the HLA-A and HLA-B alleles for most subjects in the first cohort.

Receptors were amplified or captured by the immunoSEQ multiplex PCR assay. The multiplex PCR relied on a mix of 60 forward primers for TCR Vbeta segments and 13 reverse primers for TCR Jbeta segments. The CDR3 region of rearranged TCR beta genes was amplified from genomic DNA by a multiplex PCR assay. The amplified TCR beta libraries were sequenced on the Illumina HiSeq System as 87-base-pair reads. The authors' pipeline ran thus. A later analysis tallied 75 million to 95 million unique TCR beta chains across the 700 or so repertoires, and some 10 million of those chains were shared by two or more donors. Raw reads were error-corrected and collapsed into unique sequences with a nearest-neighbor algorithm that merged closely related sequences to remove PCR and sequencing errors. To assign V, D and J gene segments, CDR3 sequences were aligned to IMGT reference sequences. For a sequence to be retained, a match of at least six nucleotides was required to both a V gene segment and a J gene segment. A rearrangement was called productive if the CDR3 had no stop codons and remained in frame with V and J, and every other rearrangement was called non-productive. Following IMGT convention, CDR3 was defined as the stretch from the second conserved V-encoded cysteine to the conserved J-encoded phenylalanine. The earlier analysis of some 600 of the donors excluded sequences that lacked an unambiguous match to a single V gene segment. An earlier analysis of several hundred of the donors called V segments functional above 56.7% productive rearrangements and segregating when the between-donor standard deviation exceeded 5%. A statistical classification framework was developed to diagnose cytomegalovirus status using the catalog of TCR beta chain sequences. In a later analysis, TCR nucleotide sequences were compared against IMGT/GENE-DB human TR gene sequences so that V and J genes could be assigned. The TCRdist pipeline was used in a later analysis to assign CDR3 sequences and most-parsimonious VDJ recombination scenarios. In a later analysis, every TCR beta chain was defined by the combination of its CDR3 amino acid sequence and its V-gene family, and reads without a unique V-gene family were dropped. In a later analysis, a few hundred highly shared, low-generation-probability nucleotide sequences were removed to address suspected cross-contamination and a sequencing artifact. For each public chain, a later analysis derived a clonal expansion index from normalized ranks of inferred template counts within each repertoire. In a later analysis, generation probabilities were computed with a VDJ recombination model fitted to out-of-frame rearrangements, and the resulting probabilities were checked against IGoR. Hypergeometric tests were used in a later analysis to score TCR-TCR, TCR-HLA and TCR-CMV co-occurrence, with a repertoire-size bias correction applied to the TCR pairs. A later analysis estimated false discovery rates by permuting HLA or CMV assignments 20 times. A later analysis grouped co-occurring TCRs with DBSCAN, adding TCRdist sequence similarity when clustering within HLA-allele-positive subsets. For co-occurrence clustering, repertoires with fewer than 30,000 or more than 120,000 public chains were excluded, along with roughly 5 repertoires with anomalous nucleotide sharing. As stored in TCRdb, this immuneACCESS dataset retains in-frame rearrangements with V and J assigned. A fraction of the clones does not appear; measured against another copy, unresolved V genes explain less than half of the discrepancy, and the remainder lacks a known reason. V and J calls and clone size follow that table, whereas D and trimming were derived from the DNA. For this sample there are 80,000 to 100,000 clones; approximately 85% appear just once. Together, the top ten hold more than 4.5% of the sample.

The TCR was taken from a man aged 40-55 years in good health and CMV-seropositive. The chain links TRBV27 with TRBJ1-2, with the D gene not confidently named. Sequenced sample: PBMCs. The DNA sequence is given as TGTGCCAGCAGTTTAACACCCAACTATGGCTACACCTTC. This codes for CASSLTPNYGYTF.